This T cell receptor beta chain was identified during a study of metastatic and nonmetastatic thyroid tumors. Study as a whole: Samples came from malignant and benign thyroid patients, and repertoires were compared across blood and tumor or nodule tissue.

This clone was observed a handful of times. Its target is unknown. Points from the study as a whole: Significantly higher TCR beta diversity was reportedly seen in malignant thyroid tumors than benign nodules, in blood and tumor.

The entire patient cohort was treatment-naive prior to thyroid surgery. Per the original methods: Researchers built a distant-metastasis classifier for papillary thyroid cancer that drew on CDR3 differences across clinicopathological groups. Using MiXCR, TCRdb reanalyzed the PCR reads. The V and J calls, along with clone size, are taken from TCRdb and not from the paper's own processing. The repertoire holds tens of thousands of clones, with about a third as singletons. V was clipped by 1 base and J by 3 bases; unmatched bases: 5. The germline CDR1 and CDR2 sequences are LGHNA and YNFKEQ. The CDR3 sequence is 15 residues long.

Sequenced material: tumor tissue. This chain uses TRBV4-2 with TRBJ2-7, with TRBD2 identical over 8 bases. This TCR derives from a female donor with papillary thyroid cancer or a benign thyroid nodule (not recorded which). Some clones in this sample may be carry-over from other donors' samples. The CDR3 region has the DNA TGTGCCAGCAGCCAAGGGGCGGGGGGCGACTACGAGCAGTACTTC. As protein: CASSQGAGGDYEQYF.